This entry describes one TCR beta chain. Its antigen is unknown. The data were taken from a study of graft-versus-host responses after intestinal transplantation. Study-level background: All recipients got anti-thymocyte globulin induction, then tacrolimus and steroids for 3 to 4 years.

V dropped 0 bases and J dropped 7 bases, with 10 bases sitting between them. The CDR3 loop spans 13 amino acids. Germline CDR1 SGHRS, CDR2 YFSETQ. Sequencing used immunoSEQ multiplex PCR; TCRdb keeps in-frame clones, though not all of them. The repertoire holds more than 95,000 clones, with 90% to 95% as singletons. The sequence was obtained from a human donor who received an intestinal transplant. The rearrangement joins TRBV5-1 to TRBJ1-2, with D perhaps matching TRBD1 (6 bases). The material sequenced was unstimulated CD4+ T cells sorted from spleen or lymph node cells, taken before intestinal transplant. As DNA, the CDR3 is TGCGCCAGCAGCTTGGACGGGACACCTGGCTACACCTTC. It encodes CASSLDGTPGYTF. Looking up the rest from reference TRBV5-1 and TRBJ1-2 gives the full variable domain: KAGVTQTPRYLIKTRGQQVTLSCSPISGHRSVSWYQQTPGQGLQFLFEYFSETQRNKGNFPGRFSGRQFSNSRSEMNVSTLELGDSALYLCASSLDGTPGYTFGSGTRLTVV.